This is a list of T cell receptor beta chains from one sample in a study of blood T cell repertoires in COVID-19. Data came from immunoSEQ multiplex PCR; TCRdb stores just in-frame clones and leaves some out. The repertoire has approximately 290,000 clones, about nine tenths of them found once; the top ten carry roughly 2%. The sample consisted of peripheral blood. These receptors were obtained from a man younger than 35 with active or convalescent COVID-19. Both conserved end residues are part of each CDR3. The D gene is left open where the match is weak. Clone size is given for some rows only: seen once, a few or many times, or a class if the clone is expanded.

d_call,j_call,clone_size,v_call,cdr3_aa,cdr3_nt
TRBD1,TRBJ1-2,many,TRBV19,CASTPDRGRDYGYTF,TGTGCCAGTACCCCCGACAGGGGGCGAGACTATGGCTACACCTTC
TRBD1,TRBJ2-7,few,TRBV5-1,CASSPDRGRGEQYF,TGCGCCAGCAGCCCGGACAGGGGACGGGGCGAGCAGTACTTC
TRBD2,TRBJ2-7,-,TRBV5-1,CASSLSSGGALEQYF,TGCGCCAGCAGCTTGTCTAGCGGGGGGGCTCTCGAGCAGTACTTC
-,TRBJ2-7,-,TRBV9,CASSQNSYEQYF,TGTGCCAGCAGCCAGAACTCCTACGAGCAGTACTTC
TRBD1,TRBJ1-4,-,TRBV5-1,CASSGDSFNEKLFF,TGCGCCAGCAGCGGGGACAGCTTCAATGAAAAACTGTTTTTT
-,TRBJ1-1,-,TRBV27,CASSSMTGLSRAFF,TGTGCCAGCAGTTCAATGACAGGCCTCAGTCGAGCTTTCTTT
TRBD2,TRBJ2-5,-,TRBV5-8,CASSSGRDFQETQYF,TGTGCCAGCAGCTCTGGGAGGGACTTCCAAGAGACCCAGTACTTC
TRBD1,TRBJ1-2,-,TRBV7-9,CASGTGNGYTF,TGTGCCAGCGGGACAGGGAATGGCTACACCTTC
-,TRBJ2-5,-,TRBV7-9,CASSHERETQYF,TGTGCCAGCAGCCACGAGCGGGAGACCCAGTACTTC
-,TRBJ1-1,-,TRBV10-2,CATLQGVNTEAFF,TGCGCCACCCTACAAGGGGTAAACACTGAAGCTTTCTTT
TRBD2,TRBJ2-7,-,TRBV6-5,CASSYTGTTVSYEQYF,TGTGCCAGCAGTTATACCGGGACTACCGTCTCCTACGAGCAGTACTTC
TRBD1,TRBJ1-1,-,TRBV4-1,CASSQDPGTGNLLTEAFF,TGCGCCAGCAGCCAAGACCCCGGGACAGGTAACCTTTTGACTGAAGCTTTCTTT
-,TRBJ2-6,-,TRBV27,CASSPSGRRSGANVLTF,TGTGCCAGCAGTCCAAGCGGACGCCGCTCTGGGGCCAACGTCCTGACTTTC
TRBD2,TRBJ2-1,-,TRBV4-3,CASSQAPLLAGGYNEQFF,TGCGCCAGCAGCCAAGCTCCACTACTAGCGGGGGGGTACAATGAGCAGTTCTTC
-,TRBJ1-2,-,TRBV19,CASSVPRQNYGYTF,TGTGCCAGTAGTGTACCACGACAGAACTATGGCTACACCTTC
TRBD1,TRBJ1-2,-,TRBV4-1,CASTPTLGTGPLMYGYTF,TGCGCCAGCACCCCAACTCTAGGGACAGGACCCCTTATGTATGGCTACACCTTC
-,TRBJ1-5,-,TRBV18,CASSAQTVELQPQHF,TGTGCCAGCTCAGCACAAACCGTGGAGCTTCAGCCCCAGCATTTT